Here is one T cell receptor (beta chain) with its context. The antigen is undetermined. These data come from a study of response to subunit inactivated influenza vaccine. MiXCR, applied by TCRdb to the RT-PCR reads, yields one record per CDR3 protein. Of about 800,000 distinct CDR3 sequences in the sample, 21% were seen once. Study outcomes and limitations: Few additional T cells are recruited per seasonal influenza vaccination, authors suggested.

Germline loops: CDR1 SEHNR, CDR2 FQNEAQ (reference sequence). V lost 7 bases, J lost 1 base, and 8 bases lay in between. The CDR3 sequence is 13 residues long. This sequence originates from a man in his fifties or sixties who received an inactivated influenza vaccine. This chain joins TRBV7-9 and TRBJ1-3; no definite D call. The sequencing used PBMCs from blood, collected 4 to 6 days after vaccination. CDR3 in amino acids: CASTETSGNTIYF. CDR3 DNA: TGTGCCAGCACTGAGACATCTGGAAACACCATATATTTT.